By sample fraction, the clone carrying this T cell receptor delta chain is medium-sized. Its antigen remains unidentified. The data originate from a study of Vδ1+ human thymocytes. Germline V gene sequence: CDR1 TSWWSYY, CDR2 QGS. V gave up 1 base and J gave up 0 bases, with 15 bases separating them. The CDR3 length is 17 residues. Findings and caveats of the study: Thymic TRG and TRD repertoires appeared highly polyclonal, with Gaussian CDR3 length distributions. Roughly 22% of thymic delta-chain sequences were Vdelta2, with few Vdelta3, unlike blood Vdelta1+ controls.

The template was reverse-transcribed extracted RNA. The CDR3 regions were amplified by multiplex PCR from V-gene primers to a constant-region primer. TCRdb fed the multiplex PCR reads to CATT. The sample records about 20,000 delta-chain clones, 7% to 8.5% being singletons. The receptor's source is a child younger than two who had congenital heart surgery. The chain couples TRDV1 to TRDJ1, with D possibly TRDD3 on 6 matching bases. Sequencing input: Vdelta1+ gamma-delta thymocytes from the thymus. Subset defined: FACS-sorted CD3+ TCRalphabeta- TCRVdelta1+ TCRVdelta2- thymocytes. CDR3 nucleotide sequence: TGTGCTCTTGGGGAACGGTCCCGGGGGACTAACACCGATAAACTCATCTTT. Its translation is CALGERSRGTNTDKLIF.